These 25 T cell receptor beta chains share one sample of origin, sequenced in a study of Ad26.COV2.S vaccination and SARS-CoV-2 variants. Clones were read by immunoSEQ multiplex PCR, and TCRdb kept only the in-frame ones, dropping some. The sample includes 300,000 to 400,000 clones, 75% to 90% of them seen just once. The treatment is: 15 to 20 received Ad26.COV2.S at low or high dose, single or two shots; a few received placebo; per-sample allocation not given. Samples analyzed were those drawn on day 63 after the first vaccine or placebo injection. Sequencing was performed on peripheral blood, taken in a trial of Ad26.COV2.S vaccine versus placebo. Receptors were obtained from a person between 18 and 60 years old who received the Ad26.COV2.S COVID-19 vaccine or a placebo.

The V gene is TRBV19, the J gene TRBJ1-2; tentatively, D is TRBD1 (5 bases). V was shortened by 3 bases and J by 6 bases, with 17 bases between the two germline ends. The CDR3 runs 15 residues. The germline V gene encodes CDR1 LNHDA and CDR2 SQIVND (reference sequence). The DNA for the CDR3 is TGTGCCAGTAGTATGGTGATAGGGGACTACAATGGCTACACCTTC. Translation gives CASSMVIGDYNGYTF. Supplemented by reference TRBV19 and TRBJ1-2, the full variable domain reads DGGITQSPKYLFRKEGQNVTLSCEQNLNHDAMYWYRQDPGQGLRLIYYSQIVNDFQKGDIAEGYSVSREKKESFPLTVTSAQKNPTAFYLCASSMVIGDYNGYTFGSGTRLTVV.

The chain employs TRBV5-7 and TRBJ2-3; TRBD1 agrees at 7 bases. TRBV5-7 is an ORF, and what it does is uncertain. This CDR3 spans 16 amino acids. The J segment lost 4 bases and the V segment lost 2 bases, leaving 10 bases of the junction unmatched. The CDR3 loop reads CASSFDLGQRPDTQYF. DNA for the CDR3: TGTGCCAGCAGCTTCGATCTGGGACAGAGGCCAGATACGCAGTATTTT.

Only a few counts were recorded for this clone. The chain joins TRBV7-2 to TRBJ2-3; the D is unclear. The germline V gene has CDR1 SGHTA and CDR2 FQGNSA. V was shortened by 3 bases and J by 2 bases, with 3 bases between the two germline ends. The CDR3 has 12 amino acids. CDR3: CASSFLTDTQYF. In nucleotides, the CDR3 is TGTGCCAGCAGCTTCCTCACAGATACGCAGTATTTT.

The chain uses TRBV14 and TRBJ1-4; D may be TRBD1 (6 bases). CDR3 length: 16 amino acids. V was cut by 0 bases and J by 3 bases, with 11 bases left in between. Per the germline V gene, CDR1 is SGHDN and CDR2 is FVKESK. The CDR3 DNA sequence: TGTGCCAGCAGCCAAGATTTTGGGGGGCCTAATGAAAAACTGTTTTTT. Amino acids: CASSQDFGGPNEKLFF.

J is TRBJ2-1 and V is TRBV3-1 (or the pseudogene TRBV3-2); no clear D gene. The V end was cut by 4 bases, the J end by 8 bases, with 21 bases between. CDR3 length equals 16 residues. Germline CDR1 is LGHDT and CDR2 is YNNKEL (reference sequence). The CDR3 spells CASSPSAPNSGDEQFF. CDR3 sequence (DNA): TGTGCCAGCAGCCCCTCCGCCCCTAACTCGGGCGATGAGCAGTTCTTC.

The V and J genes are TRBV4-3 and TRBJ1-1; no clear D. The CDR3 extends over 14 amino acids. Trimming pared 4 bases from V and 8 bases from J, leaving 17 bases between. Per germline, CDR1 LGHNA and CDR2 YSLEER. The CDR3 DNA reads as TGCGCCAGCAGCCCATCCCTGGGCTCTTCGGAAGCTTTCTTT. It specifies CASSPSLGSSEAFF.

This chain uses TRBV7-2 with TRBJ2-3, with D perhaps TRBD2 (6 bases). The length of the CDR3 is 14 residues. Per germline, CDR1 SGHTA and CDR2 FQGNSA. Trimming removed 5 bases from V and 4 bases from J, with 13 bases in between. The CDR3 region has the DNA TGTGCCAGCAGCCCAGGCGGGGTTTCAGATACGCAGTATTTT. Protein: CASSPGGVSDTQYF.

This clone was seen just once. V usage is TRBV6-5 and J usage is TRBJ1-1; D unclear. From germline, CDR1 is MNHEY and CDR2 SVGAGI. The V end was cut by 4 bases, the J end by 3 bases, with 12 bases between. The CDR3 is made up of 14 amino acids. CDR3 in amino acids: CASSFASWDTEAFF. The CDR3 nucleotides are TGTGCCAGCAGTTTCGCATCGTGGGACACTGAAGCTTTCTTT.

The CDR3 spells CASSMRLALNEQFF. The DNA of the CDR3 is TGTGCCAGCAGTATGAGGCTAGCGCTCAATGAGCAGTTCTTC. The V and J genes are TRBV2 and TRBJ2-1; TRBD2 might be the D (6 bases). V was clipped by 5 bases and J by 6 bases, with 14 bases between them. This CDR3 is built from 14 residues. Germline CDR1 reads SNHLY; CDR2 reads FYNNEI.

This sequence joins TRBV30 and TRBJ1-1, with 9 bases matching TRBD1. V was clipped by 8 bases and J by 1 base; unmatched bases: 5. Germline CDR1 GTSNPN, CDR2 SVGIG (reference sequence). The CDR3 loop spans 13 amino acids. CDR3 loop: CARQGGPNTEAFF. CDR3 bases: TGTGCCAGACAGGGGGGCCCGAACACTGAAGCTTTCTTT.

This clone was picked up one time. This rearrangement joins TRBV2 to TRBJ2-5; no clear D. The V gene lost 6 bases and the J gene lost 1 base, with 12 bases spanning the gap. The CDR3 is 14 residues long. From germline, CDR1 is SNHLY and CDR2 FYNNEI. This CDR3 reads CASRASWVQETQYF. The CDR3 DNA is TGTGCCAGCAGGGCCTCATGGGTCCAAGAGACCCAGTACTTC.

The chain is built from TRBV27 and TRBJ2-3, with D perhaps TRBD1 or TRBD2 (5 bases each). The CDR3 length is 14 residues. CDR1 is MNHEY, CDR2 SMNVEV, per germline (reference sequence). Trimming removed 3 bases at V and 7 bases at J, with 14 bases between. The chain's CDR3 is CASSLGRSTNTQYF. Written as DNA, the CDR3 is TGTGCCAGCAGTTTGGGACGGAGCACGAATACGCAGTATTTT.

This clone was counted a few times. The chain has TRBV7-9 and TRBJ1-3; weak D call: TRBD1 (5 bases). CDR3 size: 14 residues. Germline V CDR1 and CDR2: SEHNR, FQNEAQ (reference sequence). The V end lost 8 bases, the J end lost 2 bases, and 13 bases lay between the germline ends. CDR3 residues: CASGRWDPGNTIYF. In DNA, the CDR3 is TGTGCCAGCGGGCGGTGGGACCCTGGAAACACCATATATTTT.

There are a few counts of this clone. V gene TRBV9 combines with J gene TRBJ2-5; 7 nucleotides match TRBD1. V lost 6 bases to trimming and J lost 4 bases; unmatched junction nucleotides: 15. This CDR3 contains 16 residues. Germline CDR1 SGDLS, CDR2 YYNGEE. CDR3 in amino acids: CASTPSGTAILETQYF. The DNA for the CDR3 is TGTGCCAGCACCCCCTCCGGGACAGCTATTTTAGAGACCCAGTACTTC.

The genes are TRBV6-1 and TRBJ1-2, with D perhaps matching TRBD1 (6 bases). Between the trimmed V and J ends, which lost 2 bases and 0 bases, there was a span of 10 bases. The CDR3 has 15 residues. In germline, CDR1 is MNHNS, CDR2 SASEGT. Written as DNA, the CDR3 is TGTGCCAGCAGTGAAAGTAAGGGGGCTAACTATGGCTACACCTTC. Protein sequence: CASSESKGANYGYTF.

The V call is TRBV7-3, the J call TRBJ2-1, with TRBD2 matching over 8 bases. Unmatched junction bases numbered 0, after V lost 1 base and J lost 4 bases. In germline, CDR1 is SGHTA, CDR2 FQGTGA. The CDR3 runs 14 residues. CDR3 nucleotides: TGTGCCAGCAGCTTAAGCGGGGGGTACAATGAGCAGTTCTTC. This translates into CASSLSGGYNEQFF.

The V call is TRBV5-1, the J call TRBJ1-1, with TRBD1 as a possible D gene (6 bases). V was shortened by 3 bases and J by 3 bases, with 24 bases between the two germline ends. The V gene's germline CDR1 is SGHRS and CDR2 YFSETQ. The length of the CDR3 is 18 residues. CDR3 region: CASSSGGPRGAVDTEAFF. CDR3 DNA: TGCGCCAGCAGCTCGGGAGGTCCGCGGGGGGCCGTCGACACTGAAGCTTTCTTT.

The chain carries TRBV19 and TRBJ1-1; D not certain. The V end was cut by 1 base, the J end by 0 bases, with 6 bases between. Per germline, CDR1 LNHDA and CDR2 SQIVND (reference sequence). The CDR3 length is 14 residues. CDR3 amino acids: CASSIVPLNTEAFF. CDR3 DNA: TGTGCCAGTAGTATAGTCCCCCTGAACACTGAAGCTTTCTTT.

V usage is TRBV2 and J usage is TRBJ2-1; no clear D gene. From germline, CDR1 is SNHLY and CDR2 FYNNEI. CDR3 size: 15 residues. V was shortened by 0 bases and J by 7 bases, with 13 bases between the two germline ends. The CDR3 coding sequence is TGTGCCAGCAGTGAAGCGCGGCGGTCCCGGAATGAGCAGTTCTTC. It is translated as CASSEARRSRNEQFF.

The chain's CDR3 is CSVGHLINQPQHF. CDR3 DNA: TGCAGCGTTGGACACTTGATCAATCAGCCCCAGCATTTT. This rearrangement joins TRBV29-1 to TRBJ1-5; no reliable D call. V was cut by 4 bases and J by 3 bases, with 10 bases left in between. Per germline, CDR1 SQVTM and CDR2 ANQGSEA. The CDR3 sequence is 13 residues long.

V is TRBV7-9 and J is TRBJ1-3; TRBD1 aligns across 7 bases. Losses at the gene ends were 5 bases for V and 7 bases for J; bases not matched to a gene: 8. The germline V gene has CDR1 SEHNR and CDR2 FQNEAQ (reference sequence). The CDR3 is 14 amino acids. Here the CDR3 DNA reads TGTGCCAGCAGCCTACAGGGGCCGCGGAACACCATATATTTT. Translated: CASSLQGPRNTIYF. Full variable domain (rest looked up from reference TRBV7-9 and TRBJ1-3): DTGVSQNPRHKITKRGQNVTFRCDPISEHNRLYWYRQTLGQGPEFLTYFQNEAQLEKSRLLSDRFSAERPKGSFSTLEIQRTEQGDSAMYLCASSLQGPRNTIYFGEGSWLTVV.

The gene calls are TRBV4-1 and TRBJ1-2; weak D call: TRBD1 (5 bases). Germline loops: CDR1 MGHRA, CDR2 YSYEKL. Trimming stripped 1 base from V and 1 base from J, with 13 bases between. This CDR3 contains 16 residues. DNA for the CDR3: TGCGCCAGCAGCCAAGGTAGACCAGGGAGTAACTATGGCTACACCTTC. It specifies CASSQGRPGSNYGYTF.

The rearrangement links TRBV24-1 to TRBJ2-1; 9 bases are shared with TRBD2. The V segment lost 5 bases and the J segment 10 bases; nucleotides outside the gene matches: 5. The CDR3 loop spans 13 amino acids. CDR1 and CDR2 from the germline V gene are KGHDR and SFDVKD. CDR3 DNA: TGTGCCACCAGTGGGTCTCTAGCGGGGGAGCAGTTCTTC. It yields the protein CATSGSLAGEQFF.

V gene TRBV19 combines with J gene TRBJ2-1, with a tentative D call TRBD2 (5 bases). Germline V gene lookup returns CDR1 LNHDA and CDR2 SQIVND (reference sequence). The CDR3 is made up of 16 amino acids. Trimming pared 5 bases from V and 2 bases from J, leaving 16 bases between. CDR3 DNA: TGTGCCAGTAGTTTCCAGACTAATCCGACCTACAATGAGCAGTTCTTC. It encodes CASSFQTNPTYNEQFF.

CDR3 sequence reads: CSLWSPGANVLTF. As DNA, the CDR3 is TGCAGCCTATGGTCTCCTGGGGCCAACGTCCTGACTTTC. The chain uses TRBV29-1 and TRBJ2-6; the D is unclear. This CDR3 spans 13 amino acids. The germline V and J ends were trimmed by 8 bases and 2 bases, with 10 bases remaining between them. Germline lookup yields CDR1 SQVTM and CDR2 ANQGSEA.